These T cell receptor beta chains were read from a single sample in a study of CD8+ T cells in alopecia areata. Sequenced by immunoSEQ multiplex PCR; TCRdb stores in-frame clones only, minus some. The sample consists of under 4,000 clones, more than 65% of them appearing once. This specimen was skin, taken at week 24, from a patient treated with tofacitinib. Receptors originate from a human donor with alopecia areata. The CDR3 runs from the conserved cysteine through the conserved F or W.

TRBJ1-6	TRBV7-9	CASSFNTNSPLHF
TRBJ2-1	TRBV4-1	CASSQVNLVSYNEQFF
TRBJ2-7	TRBV18	CASSLFQGAQSYEQYF
TRBJ1-3	TRBV29-1	CSVRAVGNTIYF
TRBJ2-3	TRBV11-3	CASSFLSGGKDTQYF
TRBJ2-7	TRBV6-5	CASGSDGFYEQYF
TRBJ1-1	TRBV14	CASSWYSSMNTEAFF
TRBJ2-7	TRBV6-5	CASRTHRANSYEQYF
TRBJ2-1	TRBV5-1	CASSLGLAGAFYNEQFF
TRBJ1-1	TRBV6-1	CASSFPGRDGFF
TRBJ2-1	TRBV5-1	CASSERTSGIKKVHEQFF
TRBJ2-1	TRBV18	CASSPSAGGPGNEQFF
TRBJ1-2	TRBV20-1	CSASGGDGYTF
TRBJ2-3	TRBV15	CATSRDNIATDTQYF
TRBJ2-7	TRBV2	CASSRVGQGYEQYF
TRBJ2-1	TRBV15	CATSWEGTGSYNEQFF
TRBJ2-1	TRBV6-5	CASRFQGGNEQFF
TRBJ2-1	TRBV7-2	CASSRGEVVNSYNEQFF
TRBJ2-7	TRBV7-9	CASSLSSGLAGKSSYEQYF
TRBJ2-2	TRBV19	CASSGGAGELFF
TRBJ2-3	TRBV11-3	CASSSGRRADTQYF
TRBJ2-7	TRBV5-5	CASSREKPTGAIYEQYF
TRBJ2-5	TRBV19	CASRDEGGAETQYF
TRBJ1-2	TRBV11-2	CASSSGGYTF
TRBJ1-5	TRBV6-1	CATQKGGIQPQHF
TRBJ2-7	TRBV7-6	CASSLGGGRSYEQYF
TRBJ2-5	TRBV10-3	CAISEGREETQYF
TRBJ2-1	TRBV6-5	CASRLNNEQFF
TRBJ1-6	TRBV7-3	CASSSGGDSPLHF
TRBJ1-6	TRBV6-5	CASYSSYNSPLHF
TRBJ2-7	TRBV5-4	CASSRGGSDEQYF
TRBJ1-3	TRBV9	CASSVVGGNTIYF
TRBJ2-7	TRBV4-1	CASSQAESSYEQYF
TRBJ1-1	TRBV6-4	CASSDKGVAFF
TRBJ2-1	TRBV28	CAAHRGPYNEQFF
TRBJ2-7	TRBV29-1	CSVEVTGAYEQYF
TRBJ2-1	TRBV5-8	CASSPSGGLDNEQFF
TRBJ1-5	TRBV20-1	CSGVGNQPQHF
TRBJ1-2	TRBV5-5	CASRTPISRKTYGYTF
TRBJ2-2	TRBV2	CASSEALAGNTGELFF
TRBJ2-3	TRBV19	CASSAASLDTQYF
TRBJ2-2	TRBV2	CASRGPGYGELFF
TRBJ1-4	TRBV4-1	CASSQPGRNDGEKLFF
TRBJ2-3	TRBV5-8	CASSRVKGSTDTQYF
TRBJ2-7	TRBV5-1	CASSLYRGVDEQYF
TRBJ1-6	TRBV2	CASSYYGQEGALHF
TRBJ2-2	TRBV4-3	CASSQAPFGELFF
TRBJ2-7	TRBV4-2	CASGPGGGDYEQYF
TRBJ2-7	TRBV21-1	CASSKRQGGEQYF
TRBJ2-5	TRBV6-5	CASRGWREETQYF
TRBJ1-2	TRBV4-3	CASSQDPRNPYGYTF
TRBJ1-4	TRBV14	CASSQDREKLFF
TRBJ1-1	TRBV28	CASIMNTEAFF
TRBJ2-1	TRBV13	CASSRLSGGAVNEQFF
TRBJ2-2	TRBV25-1	CASSGLNTGELFF
TRBJ2-5	TRBV29-1	CSVLGLAGGPQETQYF
TRBJ2-1	TRBV7-2	CASSLGAVGQFF